The rows below give T cell receptor beta chains drawn from one sample of a study of prognosis after radiotherapy for stage I lung cancer. TCRdb passed the multiplex PCR reads through MiXCR, listing each CDR3 protein once. This sample carries about 36,000 distinct CDR3 sequences, around a third of them seen once, and the ten largest clones take 25% to 30%. The sequencing here drew on PBMCs, taken before or after stereotactic body radiation therapy (not recorded which). These receptors came from a donor of 50 years or more with non-small cell lung cancer. The CDR3 runs from the conserved cysteine through the conserved F or W. The D gene is left open where the match is weak. Size tells how often a clone was seen (once, few, many) or the class of an expanded clone, and some rows leave it out.

J	V	size	D	DNA	CDR3
TRBJ1-1	TRBV19	.	.	TGTGCCAGTAGCCCCGACACAGGCTTCATGAACACTGAAGCTTTCTTT	CASSPDTGFMNTEAFF
TRBJ2-3	TRBV9	many	TRBD2	TGTGCCAGCAGCGTAACGGCGGGAGAAACGCAGTATTTT	CASSVTAGETQYF
TRBJ2-5	TRBV2	many	TRBD1	TGTGCCAGCAGTGAAAACTGGGGGACAGGGAGAGTGGAGACCCAGTACTTC	CASSENWGTGRVETQYF
TRBJ2-7	TRBV20-1	many	.	TGCAGTGCTAGCGTCGGGAGATCTCACGAGCAGTACTTC	CSASVGRSHEQYF
TRBJ2-5	TRBV20-1	many	TRBD2	TGCAGTGCTAAACCGGGACTAGCGGGGGCCCCATGGGAGACCCAGTACTTC	CSAKPGLAGAPWETQYF
TRBJ1-2	TRBV28	.	.	TGTGCCAGCAGTTTCAGGACCCCGGTGGGTGGCTACACCTTC	CASSFRTPVGGYTF
TRBJ2-3	TRBV6-1	once	.	TGTGCCACCACTTTCAGGGGAAGCACAGATACGCAGTATTTT	CATTFRGSTDTQYF
TRBJ2-3	TRBV29-1	many	.	TGCAGCGCTGGCGGGGGCACAGATACGCAGTATTTT	CSAGGGTDTQYF
TRBJ2-2	TRBV5-4	many	TRBD1	TGTGCCAGCAGCCCTTGGCAGGGGGCGCGGACCGGGGAGCTGTTTTTT	CASSPWQGARTGELFF
TRBJ2-7	TRBV20-1	many	TRBD1	TGCAGTGCTCGGGACAGGGGCAACGAGCAGTACTTC	CSARDRGNEQYF
TRBJ1-2	TRBV7-9	many	TRBD1	TGTGCCAGCAGCTCGGGACAGGGTGTTTACGGCTACACCTTC	CASSSGQGVYGYTF
TRBJ1-6	TRBV30	.	.	TGTGCCTGGAGGGCCAGAATGAGAAATAATTCACCCCTCCACTTT	CAWRARMRNNSPLHF
TRBJ2-2	TRBV6-2/TRBV6-3	.	TRBD2	TGTTCCACCGGGACTAGCGGGGGGGCTTCCAGGGAGCTGTTTTTT	CSTGTSGGASRELFF
TRBJ2-7	TRBV20-1	many	TRBD2	TGCAGTGCTAGACTCGCTAGCGGGGCCCACGAGCAGTACTTC	CSARLASGAHEQYF
TRBJ1-2	TRBV15	many	.	TGTGCCACCAGCCCCGGGACATCCTATGGCTACACCTTC	CATSPGTSYGYTF
TRBJ1-4	TRBV20-1	many	.	TGCAGTGCTCTTAAGGGGGGGGCAACTAATGAAAAACTGTTTTTT	CSALKGGATNEKLFF
TRBJ2-3	TRBV6-1	many	.	TGTGCCAGCAGTGAAGGGCTAGTTCTCTTAGATACGCAGTATTTT	CASSEGLVLLDTQYF
TRBJ2-7	TRBV6-5	.	.	TGTGCCAGCAGTTACCTTGCGGGCGCCTCCTACGAGCAGTACTTC	CASSYLAGASYEQYF
TRBJ1-6	TRBV20-1	many	TRBD1	TGCAGTGCTCAGGGGGCGCGAAATTCACCCCTCCACTTT	CSAQGARNSPLHF
TRBJ1-3	TRBV19	.	.	TGTGCCGGTAGGTCCGCGGCCTCTGGAAACACCATATATTTC	CAGRSAASGNTIYF